This entry describes one T cell receptor (beta chain). Its antigen is unidentified. This sample stems from a study of T cell responses to AZD1222 COVID-19 vaccine. V shed 8 bases and J shed 0 bases, with 11 bases lying between them. The V gene's germline CDR1 is MDHEN and CDR2 SYDVKM. This CDR3 has 14 amino acids. Clones were read by immunoSEQ multiplex PCR, and TCRdb kept only the in-frame ones, dropping some. The sample lists 90,000 to 150,000 clones, 85% to 90% occurring once. Study conclusions and caveats: Just a handful of AZD1222 recipients tested seropositive at baseline.

The gene calls are TRBV28 and TRBJ1-3; D unclear. The sequencing here drew on peripheral blood, taken on day 0 of AZD1222 vaccination. The source of this sequence is an adult in good health. The CDR3 region is CASGGRSSGNTIYF. The CDR3 DNA reads as TGTGCCAGCGGCGGGCGGAGCTCTGGAAACACCATATATTTT.